These 16 T cell receptor beta chains were sequenced from one sample in a study of CD4 T cells in relation to SARS-CoV-2 and coronaviruses. Their specific antigens are unknown. Here immunoSEQ multiplex PCR was the method, and the copy in TCRdb shows in-frame clones only, minus some. The sample contains some 40,000 clones, about four fifths of which appear only once. Sequenced sample: naive CD4+ T cells from PBMCs, cultured in vitro. Subset in this sample: naive CD4+ T cells isolated by negative enrichment. The receptor set was obtained from an adult with COVID-19.

J is TRBJ2-7 and V is TRBV7-6; a possible D gene is TRBD1 (5 bases). The CDR3 spans 14 residues. V gave up 5 bases and J gave up 4 bases, with 15 bases separating them. Germline loops: CDR1 SGHVS, CDR2 FNYEAQ. CDR3 sequence reads: CASSPFTQGYEQYF. CDR3 sequence (DNA): TGTGCCAGCAGCCCTTTTACGCAGGGATACGAGCAGTACTTC.

The J gene is TRBJ2-1, the V gene TRBV10-3; TRBD2 matches at 16 bases. Germline V gene lookup returns CDR1 ENHRY and CDR2 SYGVKD. The trim removed 3 bases at V and 8 bases at J, leaving 10 bases unmatched. The CDR3 length is 18 residues. The CDR3 loop reads CAISDQPGLAGGPDEQFF. CDR3 DNA: TGTGCCATCAGTGATCAGCCGGGACTAGCGGGAGGGCCGGATGAGCAGTTCTTC.

CDR3 nucleotide sequence: TGCGCCAGCAGGTGGGGGCAGGGAGTCCACGAGCAGTACTTC. This sequence encodes CASRWGQGVHEQYF. This sequence joins TRBV5-1 and TRBJ2-7; TRBD1 is a possible D gene (6 bases). V was shortened by 5 bases and J by 5 bases, with 17 bases between the two germline ends. The V gene's germline CDR1 is SGHRS and CDR2 YFSETQ. The CDR3 runs 14 residues.

This clone was picked up one time. V is TRBV7-9 and J is TRBJ2-3, with D uncertain. V was cut by 5 bases and J by 3 bases, with 9 bases left in between. The CDR3 totals 13 residues. Germline V gene lookup returns CDR1 SEHNR and CDR2 FQNEAQ (reference sequence). The CDR3 coding sequence is TGTGCCAGCAGCCCCCCCTCGACAGATACGCAGTATTTT. This encodes CASSPPSTDTQYF.

The chain links TRBV12-3 or TRBV12-4 to TRBJ2-5; D is unresolved. The CDR3 runs 13 residues. The V and J ends lost 3 bases and 2 bases respectively, with 7 bases between them. CDR3 amino acids: CASSFRQQETQYF. The CDR3 coding sequence is TGTGCCAGCAGTTTTCGGCAGCAAGAGACCCAGTACTTC.

The chain carries TRBV7-2 and TRBJ2-5, with TRBD2 identical over 11 bases. Germline CDR1 SGHTA, CDR2 FQGNSA. The CDR3 sequence is 15 residues long. Unmatched junction bases numbered 4, after V lost 2 bases and J lost 5 bases. CDR3 in DNA: TGTGCCAGCAGCTTACTAGCGGGGGGCGGGGAGACCCAGTACTTC. Its protein is CASSLLAGGGETQYF. Variable domain in full (rest from reference TRBV7-2 and TRBJ2-5): GAGVSQSPSNKVTEKGKDVELRCDPISGHTALYWYRQSLGQGLEFLIYFQGNSAPDKSGLPSDRFSAERTGGSVSTLTIQRTQQEDSAVYLCASSLLAGGGETQYFGPGTRLLVL.

This clone came up a few times. The V gene is TRBV3-1 (or the pseudogene TRBV3-2), the J gene TRBJ1-1, with D possibly being TRBD1 (6 bases). Germline V gives CDR1 LGHDT, CDR2 YNNKEL (reference sequence). The CDR3 totals 14 residues. Between the trimmed V and J ends, which lost 1 base and 4 bases, there was a span of 10 bases. CDR3 loop: CASSQGGRGTEAFF. The CDR3 DNA reads as TGTGCCAGCAGCCAAGGGGGGCGAGGCACTGAAGCTTTCTTT.

Remarks on this clone: A read error may account for a junction end that differs from germline. This chain links TRBV7-7 with TRBJ2-7; D is ambiguous. CDR3 length: 12 residues. Germline CDR1 and CDR2: SSHAT and FNYEAQ (reference sequence). CDR3 amino acids: CASSYSHYEQYF. As DNA, the CDR3 is TGTGCTAGCAGCTACTCCCACTACGAGCAGTACTTC. The complete variable domain, with remaining parts taken from reference TRBV7-7 and TRBJ2-7, reads GAGVSQSPRYKVTKRGQDVTLRCDPISSHATLYWYQQALGQGPEFLTYFNYEAQPDKSGLPSDRFSAERPEGSISTLTIQRTEQRDSAMYRCASSYSHYEQYFGPGTRLTVT.

A note on this clone: Mismatch with germline at one junction end may stem from a read error. V is TRBV3-1 (or the pseudogene TRBV3-2) and J is TRBJ2-7, with TRBD2 as a possible D gene (7 bases). This CDR3 is built from 12 residues. Germline loops: CDR1 LGHDT, CDR2 YNNKEL (reference sequence). Written as DNA, the CDR3 is TGTGCCAGCAGCCTTGGGCGGGGGCCCACGAACTTC. The encoded protein is CASSLGRGPTNF.

This clone has a single count. The chain combines TRBV18 with TRBJ2-3; D perhaps matches TRBD2 (6 bases). This CDR3 is 14 amino acids long. Germline CDR1 is KGHSH and CDR2 is LQKENI. The V end was cut by 3 bases, the J end by 2 bases, with 9 bases between. The CDR3 is CASSPAGFTDTQYF. DNA for the CDR3: TGTGCCAGCTCACCCGCGGGGTTCACAGATACGCAGTATTTT.

In this sample, this clone turned up once. The chain joins TRBV6-1 to TRBJ2-5; 14 bases agree with TRBD2. The CDR3 has 17 amino acids. Germline values: CDR1 MNHNS, CDR2 SASEGT. J gave up 0 bases and V 4 bases, and 4 bases lay outside the gene matches. The CDR3 loop is CASSGGLAGAYQETQYF. CDR3 sequence (DNA): TGTGCCAGCAGTGGGGGACTAGCGGGAGCCTACCAAGAGACCCAGTACTTC.

This chain uses TRBV4-1 with TRBJ2-7; 7 nucleotides match TRBD1. CDR1 MGHRA and CDR2 YSYEKL come from the germline V gene. This CDR3 spans 14 amino acids. The junction had 8 bases not matched to a gene; V was cut back by 4 bases and J by 5 bases. CDR3 nucleotides: TGCGCCAGCAGCCGCACAGGGGTTCAGGACGAGCAGTACTTC. Translated: CASSRTGVQDEQYF.

The CDR3 protein is CASSSNSGIRSGEQFF. CDR3 DNA: TGTGCCAGCAGCTCCAATAGCGGGATTCGTTCCGGTGAGCAGTTCTTC. V is TRBV5-8 and J is TRBJ2-1; 8 nucleotides line up with TRBD2. The CDR3 length is 16 residues. CDR1 is SGHTS, CDR2 YDEGEE, per germline. Trimming at V came to 3 bases and at J to 9 bases, leaving 14 bases not matched to a gene.

The V gene is TRBV19, the J gene TRBJ1-2; a weak D match, TRBD1 (5 bases). Deletions cut 5 bases from V and 5 bases from J, with 9 bases between. The CDR3 is 12 amino acids. The germline gives CDR1 LNHDA, CDR2 SQIVND (reference sequence). DNA for the CDR3: TGTGCCAGTAGTGTCGGACAATATGGCTACACCTTC. Translating it yields CASSVGQYGYTF.

This chain uses TRBV9 with TRBJ2-4; D gene ambiguous. V was cut by 2 bases and J by 9 bases, with 12 bases left in between. Germline assignment: CDR1 SGDLS and CDR2 YYNGEE. The CDR3 length is 13 residues. In DNA form, the CDR3 reads TGTGCCAGCAGCGTCGGGTCGCTGGGCATTCAGTACTTC. The encoded protein is CASSVGSLGIQYF.

The chain recombines TRBV21-1 with TRBJ2-3; the D segment call TRBD1 is taken from the table without a DNA check. TRBV21-1 is described as a pseudogene. The CDR3 is 16 amino acids. The CDR3 sequence is CASSKGRVYPGDTQYF. In DNA, the CDR3 is TGTGCCAGCAGCAAAGGACGGGTATACCCAGGGGATACGCAGTATTTT.